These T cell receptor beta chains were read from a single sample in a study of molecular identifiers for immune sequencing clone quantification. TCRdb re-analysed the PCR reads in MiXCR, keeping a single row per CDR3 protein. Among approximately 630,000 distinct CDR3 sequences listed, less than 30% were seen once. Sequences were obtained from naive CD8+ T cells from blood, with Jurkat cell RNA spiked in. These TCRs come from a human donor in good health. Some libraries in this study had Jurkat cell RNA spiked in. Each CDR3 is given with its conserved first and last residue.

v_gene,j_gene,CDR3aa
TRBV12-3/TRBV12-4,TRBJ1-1,CASSPGAEAFF
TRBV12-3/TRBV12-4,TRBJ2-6,CASSLSPGQTISGANVLTF
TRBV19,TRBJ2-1,CASSAQGNEQFF
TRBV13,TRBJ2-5,CASSPAGREPQYF
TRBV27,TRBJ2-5,CASSWQGARETQYF
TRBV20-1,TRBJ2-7,CSAREVSEQYF
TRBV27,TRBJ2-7,CASSPRVNAYEQYF
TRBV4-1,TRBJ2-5,CASSQQGLETQYF
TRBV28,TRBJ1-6,CASSLSQGYDSPLHF
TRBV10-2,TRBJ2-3,CASRTGSGDTQYF
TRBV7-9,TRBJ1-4,CASSSGTGGVATNEKLFF
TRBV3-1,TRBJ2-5,CASSQDWAQNQETQYF
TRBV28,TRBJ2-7,CASSRGQGEEAYEQYF
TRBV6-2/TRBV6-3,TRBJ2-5,CASSDPGLAETQYF
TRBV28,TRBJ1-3,CASSPDRGYYF
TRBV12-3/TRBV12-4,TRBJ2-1,CASSFASGGAYNEQFF
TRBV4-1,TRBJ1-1,CASSPRQGWVNTEAFF
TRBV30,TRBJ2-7,CAWSLGDLYEQYF
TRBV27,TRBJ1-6,CASSLSGLGSPLHF
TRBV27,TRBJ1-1,CASKPQGLNTEAFF
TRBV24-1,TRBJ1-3,CATSDLEGSGNTIYF
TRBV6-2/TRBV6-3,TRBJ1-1,CASSYRVVDTEAFF